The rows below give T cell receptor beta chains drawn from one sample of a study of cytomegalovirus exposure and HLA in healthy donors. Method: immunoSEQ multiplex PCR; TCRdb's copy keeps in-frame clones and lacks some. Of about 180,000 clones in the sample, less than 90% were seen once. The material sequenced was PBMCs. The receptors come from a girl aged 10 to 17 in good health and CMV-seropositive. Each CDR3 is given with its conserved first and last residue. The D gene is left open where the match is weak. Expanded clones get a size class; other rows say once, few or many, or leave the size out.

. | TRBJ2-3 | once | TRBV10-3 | TGTGCCATCAGTGAGTCGGCCTCAGATACGCAGTATTTT | CAISESASDTQYF
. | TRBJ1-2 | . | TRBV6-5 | TGTGCCAGCAATCGGAAAAAGGGGTATGGCTACACCTTC | CASNRKKGYGYTF
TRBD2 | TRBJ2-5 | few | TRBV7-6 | TGTGCCAGCAGCCCCGGACTAGCGGGAAGCGGGGAGACCCAGTACTTC | CASSPGLAGSGETQYF
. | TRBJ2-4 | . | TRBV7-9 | TGTGCCAGCAACGGGGAGGCGGCCAAAAACATTCAGTACTTC | CASNGEAAKNIQYF
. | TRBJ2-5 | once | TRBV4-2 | TGTGCCAGCAGCCAGAGGACAGGTGGGGGGGAGACCCAGTACTTC | CASSQRTGGGETQYF
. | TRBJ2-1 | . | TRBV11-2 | TGTGCCAGCACGCCAGGAGCGGCCAAATACAATGAGCAGTTCTTC | CASTPGAAKYNEQFF
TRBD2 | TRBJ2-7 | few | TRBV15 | TGTGCCACCAGCAGAGGCCTAGCGGGAGGCGGCGAGCAGTACTTC | CATSRGLAGGGEQYF
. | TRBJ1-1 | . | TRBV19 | TGTGCCAGTAGTATTCGTCCCTGGAGCTCTCTGGGAGCTTTCTTT | CASSIRPWSSLGAFF
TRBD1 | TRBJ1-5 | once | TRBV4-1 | TGCGCCAGCAGCCAAACGGACAGGGCTCAGCCCCAGCATTTT | CASSQTDRAQPQHF
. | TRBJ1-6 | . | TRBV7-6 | TGTGCCAGCAGCCCCAAGGTCCCAGGGGCCTATAATTCACCCCTCCACTTT | CASSPKVPGAYNSPLHF
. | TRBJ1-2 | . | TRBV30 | TGTGCCTGGAGTCAGGACACTTTCTCTTATGGCTACACCTTC | CAWSQDTFSYGYTF
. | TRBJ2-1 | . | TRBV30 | TGTGCCTGGAATCAGGCCTCCTCCTACAATGAGCAGTTCTTC | CAWNQASSYNEQFF
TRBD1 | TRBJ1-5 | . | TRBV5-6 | TGTGCCAGCAGCTTATGGACAGGTTGGGAGCCCCAGCATTTT | CASSLWTGWEPQHF
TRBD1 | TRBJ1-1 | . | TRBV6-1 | TGTGCCAGCAGTCCCCAAGGGACAGGGGGCACTGAAGCTTTCTTT | CASSPQGTGGTEAFF
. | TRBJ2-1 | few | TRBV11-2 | TGTGCCAGCAGCCCCCCCCTAGCGAGGCATGAGCAGTTCTTC | CASSPPLARHEQFF
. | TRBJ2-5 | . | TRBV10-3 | TGTGCCACCCGGTCTAGGGAGCAAGAGACCCAGTACTTC | CATRSREQETQYF
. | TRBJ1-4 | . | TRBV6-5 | TGTGCCAGCAGTTGGGGGGAAAATGAAAAACTGTTTTTT | CASSWGENEKLFF
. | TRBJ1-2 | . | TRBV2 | TGTGCCAGCGGGCCCCGCTTGGGGGCGGGCTATGGCTACACCTTC | CASGPRLGAGYGYTF
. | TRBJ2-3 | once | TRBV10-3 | TGTGCCACCGCCGGGAACACAGATACGCAGTATTTT | CATAGNTDTQYF
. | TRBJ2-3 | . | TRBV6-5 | TGTGCCAGCAGCCGAGGGCCAGATACGCAGTATTTT | CASSRGPDTQYF
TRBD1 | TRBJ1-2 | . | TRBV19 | TGTGCCAGCAATTCAGGGGGATCGAGTGGCTACACCTTC | CASNSGGSSGYTF
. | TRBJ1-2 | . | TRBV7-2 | TGTGCCAGCAGACCTAATCGGGTCTATGGCTACACCTTC | CASRPNRVYGYTF
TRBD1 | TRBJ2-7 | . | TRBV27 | TGTGCCAGCAGTCATGACAGGGGGCAAGGCGAGCAGTACTTC | CASSHDRGQGEQYF
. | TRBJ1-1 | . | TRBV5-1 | TGCGCCAGCAGCTTGGGTGGGGGACTAATGAACACTGAAGCTTTCTTT | CASSLGGGLMNTEAFF
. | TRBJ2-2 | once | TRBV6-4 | TGTGCCAGCAGTGTCGGTTTAAACACCGGGGAGCTGTTTTTT | CASSVGLNTGELFF
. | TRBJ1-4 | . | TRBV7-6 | TGTGCCAGCAGCTTAGCTCCCTCACAGGGTTATGAAAAACTGTTTTTT | CASSLAPSQGYEKLFF
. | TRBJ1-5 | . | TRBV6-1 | TGTGCCAGCAGTGAAATTTTAGGAAAGTTCCAGGGTAATCAGCCCCAGCATTTT | CASSEILGKFQGNQPQHF
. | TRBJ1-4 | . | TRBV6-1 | TGTGCCAGCAGTGAGATCCACAGGTTCGGGAATGAAAAACTGTTTTTT | CASSEIHRFGNEKLFF
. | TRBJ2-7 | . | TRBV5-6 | TGTGCCAGCAGGTTGCCGGGGAGCGAGCAGTACTTC | CASRLPGSEQYF
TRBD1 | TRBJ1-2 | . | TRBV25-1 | TGTGCCAGCAGTGACAGGGGGGCCCACTATGGCTACACCTTC | CASSDRGAHYGYTF
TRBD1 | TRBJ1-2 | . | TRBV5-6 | TGTGCCAGCAGCCCGGGACAGGGGCCCTATGGCTACACCTTC | CASSPGQGPYGYTF
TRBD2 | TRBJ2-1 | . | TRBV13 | TGTGCCAGCAGCCTAACTCGGGTGACTAGCGGGAGGCGCGAGCAGTTCTTC | CASSLTRVTSGRREQFF
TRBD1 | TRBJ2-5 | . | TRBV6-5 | TGTGCCAGCAGTTACTCGAAACAGGGGCAAGAGACCCAGTACTTC | CASSYSKQGQETQYF
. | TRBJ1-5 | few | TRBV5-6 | TGTGCCAGCAGGTTCGTTTTGCGACATTCTAGCAATCAGCCCCAGCATTTT | CASRFVLRHSSNQPQHF
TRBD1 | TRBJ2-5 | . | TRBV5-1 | TGCGCCAGCAGCGCACCTCCTAGACAGGGGCACCAAGAGACCCAGTACTTC | CASSAPPRQGHQETQYF
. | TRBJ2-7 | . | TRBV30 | TGTGCCTGGAGTGTCGGAGGGATCACCTACGAGCAGTACTTC | CAWSVGGITYEQYF